This T cell receptor (beta chain) was recovered during a study of blood T cell repertoires in COVID-19. Study-level background: T cells, B-cell-depleted T cells, or PBMCs provided the cDNA or gDNA that served as material.

With 1 base removed from V and 9 bases from J, the gap between germline ends came to 7 bases. The CDR3 runs to 11 residues. Germline V gene sequence: CDR1 GTSNPN, CDR2 SVGIG (reference sequence). Clones were read by immunoSEQ multiplex PCR, and TCRdb kept only the in-frame ones, dropping some. The sample holds roughly 260,000 clones, more than 70% seen once. V is TRBV30 and J is TRBJ2-1; the D is unclear. This clonotype was sampled from a woman in her 30s with COVID-19, enrolled during active disease. The sequenced sample was peripheral blood. The CDR3 loop reads CAWSGAREQFF. The CDR3 DNA follows: TGTGCCTGGAGTGGAGCGCGTGAGCAGTTCTTC.